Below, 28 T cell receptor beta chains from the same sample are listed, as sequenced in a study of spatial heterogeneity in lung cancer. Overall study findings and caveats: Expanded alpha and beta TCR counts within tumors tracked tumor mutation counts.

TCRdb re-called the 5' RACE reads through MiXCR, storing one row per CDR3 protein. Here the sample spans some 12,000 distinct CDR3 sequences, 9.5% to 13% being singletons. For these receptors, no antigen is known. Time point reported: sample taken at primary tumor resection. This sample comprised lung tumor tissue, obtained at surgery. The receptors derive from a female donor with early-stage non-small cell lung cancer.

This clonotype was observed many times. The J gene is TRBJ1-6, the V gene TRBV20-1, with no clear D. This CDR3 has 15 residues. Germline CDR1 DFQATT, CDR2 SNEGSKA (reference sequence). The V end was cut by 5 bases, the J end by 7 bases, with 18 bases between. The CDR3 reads CSAAPAGSRNSPLHF. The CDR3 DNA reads TGCAGTGCTGCACCGGCCGGCAGCCGGAATTCACCCCTCCACTTT.

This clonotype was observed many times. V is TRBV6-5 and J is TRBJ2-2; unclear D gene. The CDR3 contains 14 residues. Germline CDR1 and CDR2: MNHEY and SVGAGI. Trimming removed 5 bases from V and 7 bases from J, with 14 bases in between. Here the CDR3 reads CASSGPFQGGELFF. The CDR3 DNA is TGTGCCAGCAGTGGGCCCTTTCAAGGCGGGGAGCTGTTTTTT.

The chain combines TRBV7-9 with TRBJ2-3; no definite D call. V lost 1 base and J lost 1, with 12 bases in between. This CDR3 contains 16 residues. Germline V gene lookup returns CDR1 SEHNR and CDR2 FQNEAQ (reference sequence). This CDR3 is CASSLGATPGTDTQYF. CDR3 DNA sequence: TGTGCCAGCAGCTTAGGGGCTACTCCGGGCACAGATACGCAGTATTTT.

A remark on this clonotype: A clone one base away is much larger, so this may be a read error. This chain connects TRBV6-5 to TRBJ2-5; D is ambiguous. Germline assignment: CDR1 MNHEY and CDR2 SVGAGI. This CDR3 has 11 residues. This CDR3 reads CAGSREETQYF. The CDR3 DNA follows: TGTGCCGGCAGTCGGGAAGAGACCCAGTACTTC.

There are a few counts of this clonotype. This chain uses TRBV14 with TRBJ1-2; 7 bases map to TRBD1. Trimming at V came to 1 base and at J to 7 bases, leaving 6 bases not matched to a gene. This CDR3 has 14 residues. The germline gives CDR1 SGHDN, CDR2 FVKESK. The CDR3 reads CASSQGQGGGGYTF. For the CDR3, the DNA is TGTGCCAGCAGCCAAGGACAGGGCGGTGGTGGCTACACCTTC. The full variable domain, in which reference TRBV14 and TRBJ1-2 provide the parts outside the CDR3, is EAGVTQFPSHSVIEKGQTVTLRCDPISGHDNLYWYRRVMGKEIKFLLHFVKESKQDESGMPNNRFLAERTGGTYSTLKVQPAELEDSGVYFCASSQGQGGGGYTFGSGTRLTVV.

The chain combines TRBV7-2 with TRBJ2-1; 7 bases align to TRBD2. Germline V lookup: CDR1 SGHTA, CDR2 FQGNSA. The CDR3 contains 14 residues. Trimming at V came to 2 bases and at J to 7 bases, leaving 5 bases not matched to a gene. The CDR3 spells CASSLIAGVNEQFF. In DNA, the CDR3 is TGTGCCAGCAGCTTAATCGCGGGAGTAAATGAGCAGTTCTTC. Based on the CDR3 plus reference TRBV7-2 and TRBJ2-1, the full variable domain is GAGVSQSPSNKVTEKGKDVELRCDPISGHTALYWYRQSLGQGLEFLIYFQGNSAPDKSGLPSDRFSAERTGGSVSTLTIQRTQQEDSAVYLCASSLIAGVNEQFFGPGTRLTVL.

The CDR3 nucleotides read TGCGCCAGCAGCGACAGACCAGAACATTACGAGCAGTACTTC. As protein: CASSDRPEHYEQYF. The V gene is TRBV5-1, the J gene TRBJ2-7; TRBD1 is a possible D gene (5 bases). Trimming took off 4 bases at V and 4 bases at J, with 15 bases between the two ends. The CDR3 totals 14 residues. Germline V gives CDR1 SGHRS, CDR2 YFSETQ.

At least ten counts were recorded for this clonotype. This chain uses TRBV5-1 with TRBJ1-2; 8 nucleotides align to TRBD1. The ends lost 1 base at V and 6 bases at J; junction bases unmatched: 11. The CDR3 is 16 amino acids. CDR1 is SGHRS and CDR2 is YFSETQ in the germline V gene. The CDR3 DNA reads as TGCGCCAGCAGCTTGCTGGGTACGGACAGGGAGGATGGCTACACCTTC. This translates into CASSLLGTDREDGYTF. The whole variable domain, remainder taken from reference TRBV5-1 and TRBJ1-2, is KAGVTQTPRYLIKTRGQQVTLSCSPISGHRSVSWYQQTPGQGLQFLFEYFSETQRNKGNFPGRFSGRQFSNSRSEMNVSTLELGDSALYLCASSLLGTDREDGYTFGSGTRLTVV.

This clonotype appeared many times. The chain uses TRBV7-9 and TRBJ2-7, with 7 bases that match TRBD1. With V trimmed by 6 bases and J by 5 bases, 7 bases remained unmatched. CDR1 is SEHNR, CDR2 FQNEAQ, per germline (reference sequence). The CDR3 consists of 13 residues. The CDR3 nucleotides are TGTGCCAGCAGACATGGGACAGAGCACGAGCAGTACTTC. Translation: CASRHGTEHEQYF. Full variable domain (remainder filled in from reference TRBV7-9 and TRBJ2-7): DTGVSQNPRHKITKRGQNVTFRCDPISEHNRLYWYRQTLGQGPEFLTYFQNEAQLEKSRLLSDRFSAERPKGSFSTLEIQRTEQGDSAMYLCASRHGTEHEQYFGPGTRLTVT.

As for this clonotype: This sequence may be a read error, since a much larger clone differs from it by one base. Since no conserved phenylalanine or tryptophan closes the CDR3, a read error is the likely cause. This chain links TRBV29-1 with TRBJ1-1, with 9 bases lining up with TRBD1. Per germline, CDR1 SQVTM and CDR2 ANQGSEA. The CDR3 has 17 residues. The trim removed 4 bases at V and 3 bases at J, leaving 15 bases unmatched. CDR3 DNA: TGCAGCGTTGCTCCGGACAGGGGACCTTTCTGGGACACTGAAGCTTTCTTA. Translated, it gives CSVAPDRGPFWDTEAFL.

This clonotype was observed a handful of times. The CDR3 DNA reads TGTGCCAGCAGTCGTTCCCGCGGGGGGAACACTGAAGCTTTCTTT. Protein product: CASSRSRGGNTEAFF. The chain links TRBV6-5 to TRBJ1-1; weak D call: TRBD1 (5 bases). The CDR3 consists of 15 residues. Germline-derived CDR1 and CDR2 are MNHEY and SVGAGI. The V end was cut by 5 bases, the J end by 1 base, with 14 bases between.

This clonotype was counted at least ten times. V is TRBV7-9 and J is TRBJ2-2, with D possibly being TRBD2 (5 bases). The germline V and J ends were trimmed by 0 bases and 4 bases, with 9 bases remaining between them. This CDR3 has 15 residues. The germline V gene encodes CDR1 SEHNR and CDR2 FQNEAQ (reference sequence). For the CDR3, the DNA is TGTGCCAGCAGCTTAGCGGGAGTGGGCACCGGGGAGCTGTTTTTT. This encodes CASSLAGVGTGELFF.

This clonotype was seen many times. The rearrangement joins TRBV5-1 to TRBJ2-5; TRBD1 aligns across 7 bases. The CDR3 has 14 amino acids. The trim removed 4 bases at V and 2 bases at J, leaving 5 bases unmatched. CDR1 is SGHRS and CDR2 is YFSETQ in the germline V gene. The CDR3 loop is CASSLQGRQETQYF. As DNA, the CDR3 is TGCGCCAGCAGCCTACAGGGGCGGCAAGAGACCCAGTACTTC. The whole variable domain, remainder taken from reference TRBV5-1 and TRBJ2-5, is KAGVTQTPRYLIKTRGQQVTLSCSPISGHRSVSWYQQTPGQGLQFLFEYFSETQRNKGNFPGRFSGRQFSNSRSEMNVSTLELGDSALYLCASSLQGRQETQYFGPGTRLLVL.

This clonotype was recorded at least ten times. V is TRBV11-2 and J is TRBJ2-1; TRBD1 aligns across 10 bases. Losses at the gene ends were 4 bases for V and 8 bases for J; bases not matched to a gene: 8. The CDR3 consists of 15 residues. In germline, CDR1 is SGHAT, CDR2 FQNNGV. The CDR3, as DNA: TGTGCCAGCAGCTCCGACAGGGGGCGGGCCCATGAGCAGTTCTTC. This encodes CASSSDRGRAHEQFF.

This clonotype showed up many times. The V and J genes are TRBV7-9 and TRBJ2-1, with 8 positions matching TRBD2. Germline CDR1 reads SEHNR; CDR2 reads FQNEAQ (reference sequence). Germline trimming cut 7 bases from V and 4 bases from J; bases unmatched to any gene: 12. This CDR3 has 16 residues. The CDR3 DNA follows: TGTGCCAGCATGGAGGATCCGGGGGGGCCGTACAATGAGCAGTTCTTC. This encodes CASMEDPGGPYNEQFF.

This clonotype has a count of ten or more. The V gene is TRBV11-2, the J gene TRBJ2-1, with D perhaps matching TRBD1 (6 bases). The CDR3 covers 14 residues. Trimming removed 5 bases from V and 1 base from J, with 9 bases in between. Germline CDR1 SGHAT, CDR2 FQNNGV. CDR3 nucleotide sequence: TGTGCCAGCAGCCCGGACAGTTCCTACAATGAGCAGTTCTTC. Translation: CASSPDSSYNEQFF.

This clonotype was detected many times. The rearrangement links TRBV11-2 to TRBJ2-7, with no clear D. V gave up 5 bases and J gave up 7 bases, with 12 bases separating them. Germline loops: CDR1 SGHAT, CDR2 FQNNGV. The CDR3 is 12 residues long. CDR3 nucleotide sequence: TGTGCCAGCAGCCCCGGCCGTCTTGAGCAGTACTTC. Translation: CASSPGRLEQYF.

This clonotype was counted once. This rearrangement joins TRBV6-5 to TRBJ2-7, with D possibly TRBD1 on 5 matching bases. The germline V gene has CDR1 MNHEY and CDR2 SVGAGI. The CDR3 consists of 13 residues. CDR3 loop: CASQQLGPYEQYF. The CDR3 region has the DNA TGTGCTAGCCAGCAGCTGGGGCCGTACGAGCAGTACTTC.

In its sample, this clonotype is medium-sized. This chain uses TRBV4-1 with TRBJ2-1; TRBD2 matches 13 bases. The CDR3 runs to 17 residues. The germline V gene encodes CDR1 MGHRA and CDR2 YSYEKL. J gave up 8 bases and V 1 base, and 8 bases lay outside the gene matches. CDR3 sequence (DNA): TGCGCCAGCAGCCAAGGCCGAACTAGCGGGGGGGCCGATGAGCAGTTCTTC. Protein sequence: CASSQGRTSGGADEQFF.

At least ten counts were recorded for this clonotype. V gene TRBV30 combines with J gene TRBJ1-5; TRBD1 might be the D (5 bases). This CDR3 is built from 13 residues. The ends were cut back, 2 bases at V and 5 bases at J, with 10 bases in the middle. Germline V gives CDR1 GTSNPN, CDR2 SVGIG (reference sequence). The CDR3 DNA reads TGTGCCTGGAGTCGCGGGGGGGATCAGCCCCAGCATTTT. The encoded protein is CAWSRGGDQPQHF.

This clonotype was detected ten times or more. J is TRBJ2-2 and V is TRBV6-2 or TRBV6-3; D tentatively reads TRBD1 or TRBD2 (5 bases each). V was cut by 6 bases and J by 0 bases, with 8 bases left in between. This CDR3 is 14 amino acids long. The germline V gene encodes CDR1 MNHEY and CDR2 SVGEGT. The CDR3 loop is CASSRDANTGELFF. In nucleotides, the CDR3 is TGTGCCAGCAGCAGGGACGCGAACACCGGGGAGCTGTTTTTT.

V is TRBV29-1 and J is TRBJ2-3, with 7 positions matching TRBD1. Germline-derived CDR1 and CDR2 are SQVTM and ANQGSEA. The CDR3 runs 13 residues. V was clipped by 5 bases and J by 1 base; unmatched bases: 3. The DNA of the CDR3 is TGCAGCGTTCGACAGGGAGGCACAGATACGCAGTATTTT. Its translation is CSVRQGGTDTQYF.

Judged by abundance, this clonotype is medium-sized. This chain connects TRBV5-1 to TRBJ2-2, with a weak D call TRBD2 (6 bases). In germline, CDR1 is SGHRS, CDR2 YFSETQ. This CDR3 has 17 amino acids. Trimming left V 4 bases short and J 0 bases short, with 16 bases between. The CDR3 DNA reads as TGCGCCAGCAGCCCGAGGGAGGTTTCTACGAACACCGGGGAGCTGTTTTTT. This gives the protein CASSPREVSTNTGELFF.

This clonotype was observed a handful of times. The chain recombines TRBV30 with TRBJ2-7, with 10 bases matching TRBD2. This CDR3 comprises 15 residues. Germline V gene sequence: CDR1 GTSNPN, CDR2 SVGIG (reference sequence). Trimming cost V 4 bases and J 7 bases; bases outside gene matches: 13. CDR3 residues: CAWNPLTSGFMEQYF. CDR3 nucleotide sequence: TGTGCCTGGAATCCGTTGACTAGCGGGTTTATGGAGCAGTACTTC.

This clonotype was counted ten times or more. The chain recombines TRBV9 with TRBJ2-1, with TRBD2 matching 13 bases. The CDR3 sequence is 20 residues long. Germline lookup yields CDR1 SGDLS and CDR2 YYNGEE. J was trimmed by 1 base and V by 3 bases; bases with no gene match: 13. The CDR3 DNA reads TGTGCCAGCAGCGCTCCACTAGCGGGGGGGCCAGGGTTGTCCTACAATGAGCAGTTCTTC. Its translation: CASSAPLAGGPGLSYNEQFF.

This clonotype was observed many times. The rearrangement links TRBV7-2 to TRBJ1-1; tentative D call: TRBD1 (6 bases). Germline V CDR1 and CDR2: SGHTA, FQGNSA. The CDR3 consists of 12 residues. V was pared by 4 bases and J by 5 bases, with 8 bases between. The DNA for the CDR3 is TGTGCCAGCAGCTCTCAGGGGACTGAAGCTTTCTTT. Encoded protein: CASSSQGTEAFF.

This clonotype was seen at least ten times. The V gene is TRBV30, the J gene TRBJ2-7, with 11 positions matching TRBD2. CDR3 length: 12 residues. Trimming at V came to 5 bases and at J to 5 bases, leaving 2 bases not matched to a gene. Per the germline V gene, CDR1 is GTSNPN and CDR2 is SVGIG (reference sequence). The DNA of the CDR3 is TGTGCCTGGGGGACTAGCGGAAACGAGCAGTACTTC. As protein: CAWGTSGNEQYF.

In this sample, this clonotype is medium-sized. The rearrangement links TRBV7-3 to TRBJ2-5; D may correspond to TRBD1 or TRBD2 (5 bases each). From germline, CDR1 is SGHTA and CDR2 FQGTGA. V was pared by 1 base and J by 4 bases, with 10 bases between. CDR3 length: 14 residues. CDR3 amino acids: CASSLMGVGETQYF. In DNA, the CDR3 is TGTGCCAGCAGCTTAATGGGGGTGGGAGAGACCCAGTACTTC.